These 12 T cell receptor beta chains were all obtained from the same sample, sequenced in a study of T cell repertoires in cytomegalovirus infection. These receptors' targets are unknown. TCRdb re-called the reads through MiXCR, storing one row per CDR3 protein. The sample includes fewer than 1,000,000 distinct CDR3 sequences, approximately 30% of them seen just once. The input for sequencing was cultured CD8+ T cells from PBMCs, taken from culture after CMV antigen stimulation. The source is a human donor in good health (CMV status not recorded). Some clones in this sample may be carry-over from other donors' samples.

This sequence joins TRBV5-3 and TRBJ2-7; a possible D gene is TRBD1 (6 bases). TRBV5-3 is flagged as an ORF with uncertain function. V was pared by 8 bases and J by 0 bases, with 15 bases between. The CDR3 totals 14 residues. Written as DNA, the CDR3 is TGTGCCAGCAGCCGCGACAGGAGCTCCTACGAGCAGTACGTC. It is translated as CASSRDRSSYEQYV.

This clonotype has just a few counts. The chain joins TRBV6-1 to TRBJ2-2; the match to TRBD2 covers 8 bases. This CDR3 region has 14 residues. V was clipped by 3 bases and J by 3 bases; unmatched bases: 0. Germline lookup yields CDR1 MNHNS and CDR2 SASEGT. CDR3 sequence reads: CASSEGLDTGELFF. The CDR3 region has the DNA TGTGCCAGCAGTGAGGGACTAGACACCGGGGAGCTGTTTTTT.

The chain employs TRBV14 and TRBJ1-6; no reliable D call. Per the germline V gene, CDR1 is SGHDN and CDR2 is FVKESK. V shed 4 bases and J shed 1 base, with 14 bases lying between them. The CDR3 runs 17 residues. DNA for the CDR3: TGTGCCAGCAGCCCAAGATGGCAGGCATCCTATAATTCACCCCTCCACTTT. Translating gives CASSPRWQASYNSPLHF. Combining the CDR3 with reference TRBV14 and TRBJ1-6 gives the whole variable domain EAGVTQFPSHSVIEKGQTVTLRCDPISGHDNLYWYRRVMGKEIKFLLHFVKESKQDESGMPNNRFLAERTGGTYSTLKVQPAELEDSGVYFCASSPRWQASYNSPLHFGNGTRLTVT.

This clonotype was counted between two and nine times. The chain recombines TRBV7-2 with TRBJ2-1; possible D gene TRBD2, 6 bases. Trimming pared 1 base from V and 8 bases from J, leaving 18 bases between. The V gene's germline CDR1 is SGHTA and CDR2 FQGNSA. The CDR3 runs to 16 residues. The CDR3 DNA reads TGTGCCAGCAGCTTAGTTCCGGGGGTCCGCGAGGATGAGCAGTTCTTC. Encoded protein: CASSLVPGVREDEQFF.

This clonotype appeared a few times. V and J are TRBV4-1 and TRBJ2-2, with 8 positions matching TRBD2. This CDR3 is 20 amino acids long. J was trimmed by 0 bases and V by 3 bases; bases with no gene match: 15. The germline gives CDR1 MGHRA, CDR2 YSYEKL. CDR3: CASSHGDAGGRYSNTGELFF. The CDR3 DNA follows: TGCGCCAGCAGCCATGGCGATGCGGGGGGAAGGTACTCGAACACCGGGGAGCTGTTTTTT.

The V gene is TRBV19, the J gene TRBJ2-3; TRBD1 matches 10 bases. Germline V gives CDR1 LNHDA, CDR2 SQIVND (reference sequence). This CDR3 contains 15 residues. After removal of 6 bases from V and 3 bases from J, the junction contained 6 bases not matched to a gene. In DNA form, the CDR3 reads TGTGCCAGTAGCACCGACAGGGGGCAGACAGATACGCAGTATTTT. It yields the protein CASSTDRGQTDTQYF.

J is TRBJ2-3 and V is TRBV29-1, with 7 bases identical to TRBD2. The CDR3 runs 17 residues. Germline CDR1 SQVTM, CDR2 ANQGSEA. Unmatched junction bases numbered 11, after V lost 2 bases and J lost 0 bases. The CDR3 is CSVEISGLVDSTDTQYF. As DNA, the CDR3 is TGCAGCGTTGAAATCTCAGGACTAGTAGATAGCACAGATACGCAGTATTTT.

This clonotype was recorded at least ten times. V and J are TRBV10-3 and TRBJ1-2; no firm D call. The CDR3 has 11 residues. Germline CDR1 ENHRY, CDR2 SYGVKD. V was cut by 6 bases and J by 6 bases, with 8 bases left in between. The CDR3 DNA is TGTGCCATCAGGGCAGGCGATGGCTACACCTTC. This codes for CAIRAGDGYTF.

Worth noting for this clonotype: A much larger clonotype is one base distant, so this may be a read error. The V gene is TRBV12-3 or TRBV12-4, the J gene TRBJ1-1, with a tentative D call TRBD1 (5 bases). The CDR3 loop spans 13 amino acids. Trimming removed 10 bases at V and 1 base at J, with 13 bases between. DNA of the CDR3: TGTGCCATTCGGACAAGTACGAACACTGAAGCTTTCTTT. Encoded protein: CAIRTSTNTEAFF.

This clonotype has just a few counts. The gene calls are TRBV29-1 and TRBJ2-5, with 14 nucleotides matching TRBD2. The V gene end was trimmed by 4 bases and the J gene end by 4 bases; junction bases not matched to a gene: 8. This CDR3 is built from 16 residues. The germline gives CDR1 SQVTM, CDR2 ANQGSEA. This chain's CDR3 is CSVVGTSGGRGETQYF. DNA for the CDR3: TGCAGCGTTGTGGGGACTAGCGGGGGCCGGGGAGAGACCCAGTACTTC. Looking up the rest from reference TRBV29-1 and TRBJ2-5 gives the full variable domain: SAVISQKPSRDICQRGTSLTIQCQVDSQVTMMFWYRQQPGQSLTLIATANQGSEATYESGFVIDKFPISRPNLTFSTLTVSNMSPEDSSIYLCSVVGTSGGRGETQYFGPGTRLLVL.

There are a few counts of this clonotype. This chain connects TRBV6-5 to TRBJ2-3; D is undetermined. V shed 2 bases and J shed 3 bases, with 6 bases lying between them. The CDR3 runs 13 residues. In germline, CDR1 is MNHEY, CDR2 SVGAGI. CDR3 sequence (DNA): TGTGCCAGCAGTTACATTGGGACAGATACGCAGTATTTT. This translates into CASSYIGTDTQYF.

This clonotype appeared a few times. The V gene is TRBV4-1, the J gene TRBJ1-2, with 7 bases identical to TRBD1. The CDR3 runs to 16 residues. V gave up 4 bases and J gave up 1 base; unmatched junction bases: 9. Germline CDR1 is MGHRA and CDR2 is YSYEKL. The CDR3 sequence: CASSPSRQGNNYGYTF. CDR3 sequence (DNA): TGCGCCAGCAGCCCGAGTAGACAGGGAAATAACTATGGCTACACCTTC.